The entry below gives a single T cell receptor (beta chain) sequence along with its context. This sample was taken from a study of neurological immune-mediated disorders. Trimming cost V 6 bases and J 2 bases; bases outside gene matches: 7. This CDR3 spans 15 amino acids. Germline CDR1 SGHRS, CDR2 YFSETQ. TCRdb reanalysed the 5' RACE reads using MiXCR and keeps one entry per CDR3 protein. The sample has 100,000 or so distinct CDR3 sequences; 13% are singletons. Time point in this sample: longitudinal time-point 2. Input material: PBMCs. The TCR was taken from a female donor with HTLV-1-associated myelopathy (HAM/TSP). The chain links TRBV5-1 to TRBJ2-5, with 10 positions matching TRBD1. The DNA of the CDR3 is TGCGCCAGCATTCCTCCGGGACAGGGGCAAGAGACCCAGTACTTC. Its translation: CASIPPGQGQETQYF.